Below, 2 T cell receptor beta chains from the same sample are listed, as sequenced in a study of shared clonotypes between healthy human individuals. Using immunoSEQ multiplex PCR, the repertoire was profiled, and TCRdb retains in-frame clones only, with some absent. The repertoire consists of 2 million or so clones, with around 95% occurring once and the leading ten covering 0.13%. Specimen: naive CD4+ T cells sorted from blood. Described subset: CD45RA+ positively selected. These receptors were taken from a man between 18 and 35 years old in good health.

The genes are TRBV5-1 and TRBJ2-7; D gene uncertain. The V gene lost 0 bases and the J gene lost 0 bases, with 10 bases spanning the gap. CDR1 and CDR2 from the germline V gene are SGHRS and YFSETQ. The CDR3 is 15 amino acids. CDR3 coding DNA: TGCGCCAGCAGCTTGGGGTTAGCCCTCTCCTACGAGCAGTACTTC. Its translation: CASSLGLALSYEQYF.

This clone was seen once. V usage is TRBV5-6 and J usage is TRBJ1-2; weak D call: TRBD1 (5 bases). This CDR3 spans 15 amino acids. Germline V gives CDR1 SGHDT, CDR2 YYEEEE. V was clipped by 2 bases and J by 6 bases, with 17 bases between them. The CDR3 DNA follows: TGTGCCAGCAGCTTTATACGCGTTTTGGACAATGGCTACACCTTC. This encodes CASSFIRVLDNGYTF.